What follows is one T cell receptor (beta chain) and its context. This entry comes from a study of blood T cell repertoires in COVID-19. Sequencing used immunoSEQ multiplex PCR; TCRdb keeps in-frame clones, though not all of them. The table includes a few hundred thousand clones, around nine tenths detected once. The CDR3 loop spans 17 amino acids. In germline, CDR1 is LGHNA, CDR2 YSLEER. V trimming: 0 bases; J trimming: 9 bases; junction bases outside the gene matches: 10. The J gene is TRBJ1-6, the V gene TRBV4-3, with 8 bases identical to TRBD1. Sequenced material: PBMCs or T cells enriched from blood (not recorded which). The TCR originated in a woman between 50 and 59 years old who had recovered from COVID-19. Here the CDR3 reads CASSQDPPGGGGSPLHF. As DNA, the CDR3 is TGCGCCAGCAGCCAAGACCCCCCAGGGGGCGGCGGTTCACCCCTCCACTTT.